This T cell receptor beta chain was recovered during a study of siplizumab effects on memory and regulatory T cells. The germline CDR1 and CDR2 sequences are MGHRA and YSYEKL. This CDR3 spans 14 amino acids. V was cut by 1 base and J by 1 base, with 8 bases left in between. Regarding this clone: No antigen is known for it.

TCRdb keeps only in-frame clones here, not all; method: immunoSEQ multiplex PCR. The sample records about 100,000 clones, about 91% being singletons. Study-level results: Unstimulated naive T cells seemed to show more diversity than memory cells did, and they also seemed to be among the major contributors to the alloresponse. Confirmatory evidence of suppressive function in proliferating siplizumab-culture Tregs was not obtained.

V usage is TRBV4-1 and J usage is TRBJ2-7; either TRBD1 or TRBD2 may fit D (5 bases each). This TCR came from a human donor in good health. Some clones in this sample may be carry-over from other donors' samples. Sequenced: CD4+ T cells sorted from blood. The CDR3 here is CASSQVEGSYEQYF. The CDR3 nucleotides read TGCGCCAGCAGCCAAGTAGAGGGGTCCTACGAGCAGTACTTC.